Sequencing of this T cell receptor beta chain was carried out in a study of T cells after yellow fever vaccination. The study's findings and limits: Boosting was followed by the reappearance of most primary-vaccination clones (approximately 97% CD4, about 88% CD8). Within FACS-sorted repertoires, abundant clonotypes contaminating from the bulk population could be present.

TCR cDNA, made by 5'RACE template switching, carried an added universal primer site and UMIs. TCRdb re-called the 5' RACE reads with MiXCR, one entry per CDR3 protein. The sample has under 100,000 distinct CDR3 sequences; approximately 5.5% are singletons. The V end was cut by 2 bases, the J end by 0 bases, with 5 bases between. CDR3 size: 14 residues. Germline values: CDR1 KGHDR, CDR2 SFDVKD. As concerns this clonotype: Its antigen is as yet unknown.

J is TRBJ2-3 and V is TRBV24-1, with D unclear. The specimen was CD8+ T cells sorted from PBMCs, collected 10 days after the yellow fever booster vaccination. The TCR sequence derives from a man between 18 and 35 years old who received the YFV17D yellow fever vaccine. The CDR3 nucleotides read TGTGCCACCAGTGATTCGCAAAGCACAGATACGCAGTATTTT. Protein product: CATSDSQSTDTQYF.